What follows is one T cell receptor beta chain and its context. The data originate from a study of blood T cell repertoires in COVID-19. Turning to the study itself: Acute and convalescent COVID-19 samples came from the United States, Italy and Spain. Nucleic acid was either cDNA or gDNA, and it came from T cells, B-cell-depleted T cells, or PBMCs.

The V and J ends lost 0 bases and 9 bases respectively, with 6 bases between them. This CDR3 has 12 residues. Germline lookup yields CDR1 LGHDT and CDR2 YNNKEL (reference sequence). The method was immunoSEQ multiplex PCR; TCRdb's version includes in-frame clones alone and lacks a portion of them. The data contain 150,000 to 250,000 clones, around four fifths of them singletons. The receptor comes from a man aged 40-49 years who had recovered from COVID-19. The chain is built from TRBV3-1 (or the pseudogene TRBV3-2) and TRBJ1-5, with D perhaps matching TRBD1 (5 bases). Sequencing was done on a sample of PBMCs or T cells enriched from blood (not recorded which). This CDR3 is CASSQDQGPQHF. CDR3 sequence (DNA): TGTGCCAGCAGCCAAGATCAGGGGCCCCAGCATTTT.